These 2 T cell receptor beta chains share one sample of origin, sequenced in a study of cytomegalovirus exposure and HLA in healthy donors. This PCR relied on a set of 60 Vbeta primers and 13 Jbeta primers. Some clones are missing from TCRdb's copy, which holds only in-frame ones; the method was immunoSEQ multiplex PCR. Of fewer than 250,000 clones in the sample, roughly 80% were seen once. The material sequenced was PBMCs. Receptors originate from a woman aged 18-29 years in good health and CMV-seronegative.

CDR3 nucleotides: TGTGCCAGCAGCCCAGGGGACATCAACATTCAGTACTTC. Translation gives CASSPGDINIQYF. The chain links TRBV9 to TRBJ2-4, with D perhaps TRBD1 (6 bases). The length of the CDR3 is 13 residues. The germline V gene has CDR1 SGDLS and CDR2 YYNGEE. The germline V and J ends were trimmed by 4 bases and 7 bases, with 12 bases remaining between them.

The rearrangement links TRBV9 to TRBJ2-2, with D maybe TRBD1 (5 bases). V lost 0 bases and J 0 bases, leaving 6 bases between the germline ends. The CDR3 is 15 residues long. Germline-derived CDR1 and CDR2 are SGDLS and YYNGEE. The DNA for the CDR3 is TGTGCCAGCAGCGTAGCAGGGTCGAACACCGGGGAGCTGTTTTTT. Amino acids: CASSVAGSNTGELFF. Filled out from reference TRBV9 and TRBJ2-2, the complete variable domain reads DSGVTQTPKHLITATGQRVTLRCSPRSGDLSVYWYQQSLDQGLQFLIQYYNGEERAKGNILERFSAQQFPDLHSELNLSSLELGDSALYFCASSVAGSNTGELFFGEGSRLTVL.